This T cell receptor (beta chain) stems from a study of CD8 T cells in Susac syndrome. Random hexamers were used to reverse transcribe an amount of roughly 0.45 to 1 ug RNA. In TCRdb, the immunoSEQ multiplex PCR reads were re-called with MiXCR into one record per CDR3 protein. The table includes about 200,000 distinct CDR3 sequences, approximately 95% detected once. The CDR3 spans 14 residues. CDR1 SGHAT and CDR2 FQDESV come from the germline V gene (reference sequence). Between the trimmed V and J ends, which lost 6 bases and 2 bases, there was a span of 13 bases. The receptor's source is a human donor with multiple sclerosis. The J gene is TRBJ1-1, the V gene TRBV11-1; D may be TRBD1 (5 bases). Sequenced sample: CD4+ T cells from PBMCs. The CDR3 DNA follows: TGTGCCAGCAGTCGCGACAGATCCAACACTGAAGCTTTCTTT. Amino acids: CASSRDRSNTEAFF.